Presented here are 6 T cell receptor beta chains from one specimen sequenced in a study of vaccination and CD4 T cells after COVID-19. The antigens these receptors bind are not known. Treatment given: roughly ten-day PBMC culture with coronavirus spike peptide pools or control peptides (ViraFEST assay). Sequenced with the Oncomine TCR Beta short-read assay was DNA taken from cultured CD4+ T cells. Each CDR3 protein gets one entry after TCRdb re-called the PCR reads with MiXCR. The sample includes more than 4,000 distinct CDR3 sequences, over 20% seen only once; the top ten take 20% to 30%. What was sequenced was CD4+ T cells from blood, cultured in vitro. The source of these receptors is a human donor who had recovered from COVID-19.

The CDR3 nucleotides read TGTGCCAGCAGCTTAGAGCGCGGAGCTTTCTTT. It specifies CASSLERGAFF. The chain employs TRBV11-2 and TRBJ1-1; no reliable D call. The CDR3 runs 11 residues. Germline V CDR1 and CDR2: SGHAT, FQNNGV. V was clipped by 0 bases and J by 10 bases, with 6 bases between them.

This clonotype was detected only a few times. The V gene is TRBV12-3 or TRBV12-4, the J gene TRBJ1-2; 7 nucleotides line up with TRBD1. CDR3 length: 14 amino acids. Trimming cost V 6 bases and J 2 bases; bases outside gene matches: 6. The CDR3 spells CASRYKQGNYGYTF. The CDR3 DNA sequence: TGTGCCAGCAGATATAAACAGGGGAACTATGGCTACACCTTC.

This clonotype turned up a few times. V gene TRBV19 combines with J gene TRBJ1-2, with 7 positions matching TRBD1. Germline V gene sequence: CDR1 LNHDA, CDR2 SQIVND (reference sequence). The V gene end was trimmed by 2 bases and the J gene end by 8 bases; junction bases not matched to a gene: 8. This CDR3 spans 14 amino acids. As DNA, the CDR3 is TGTGCCAGTAGTATATTGAGGGACAGCTCCGGCTACACCTTC. Translating it yields CASSILRDSSGYTF.

To note about this clonotype: A much larger clone lies one base from this, so it may be a read error. The genes are TRBV7-2 and TRBJ2-5; D gene ambiguous. The V end lost 1 base, the J end lost 1 base, and 10 bases lay between the germline ends. CDR1 SGHTA and CDR2 FQGNSA come from the germline V gene. CDR3 length: 15 amino acids. The CDR3 coding sequence is TGTGCCAGCAGCTTAGACGGTAACCTCCAAGAGACCCAGTACTTC. Translation: CASSLDGNLQETQYF.

The table lists this clonotype with a few counts. The V and J genes are TRBV12-5 and TRBJ2-2, with D possibly being TRBD1 (6 bases). Germline V CDR1 and CDR2: LGHNT, FRNRAP. This CDR3 comprises 13 residues. V dropped 5 bases and J dropped 7 bases, with 11 bases sitting between them. CDR3: CASGLKGGGELFF. CDR3 coding DNA: TGTGCTAGTGGTCTCAAAGGGGGCGGGGAGCTGTTTTTT.

In nucleotides, the CDR3 is TGTGCCAGCAAGACGGGTGGGATTGTTACTGAAGCTTTCTTT. Translation gives CASKTGGIVTEAFF. The genes are TRBV6-1 and TRBJ1-1; D is unresolved. Germline values: CDR1 MNHNS, CDR2 SASEGT. V shed 7 bases and J shed 5 bases, with 17 bases lying between them. The CDR3 covers 14 residues.